The 29 T cell receptor beta chains below come from one sample, sequenced in a study of T cell responses to AZD1222 COVID-19 vaccine. Libraries were prepared by immunoSEQ multiplex PCR; TCRdb keeps only in-frame clonotypes and omits some of them. The repertoire holds approximately 91,000 clones, with nearly 90% as singletons. The source was peripheral blood, collected on day 0 of AZD1222 vaccination. These receptors were obtained from an adult in good health.

The chain employs TRBV5-1 and TRBJ2-5; possible D gene TRBD2, 6 bases. V lost 1 base to trimming and J lost 2 bases, with 12 bases between them. This CDR3 contains 15 residues. From germline, CDR1 is SGHRS and CDR2 YFSETQ. The DNA of the CDR3 is TGCGCCAGCAGCTTGAGCGGGCGGAGACAAGAGACCCAGTACTTC. Residues: CASSLSGRRQETQYF.

The V gene is TRBV6-5, the J gene TRBJ1-1; D might be TRBD1 (5 bases). Per the germline V gene, CDR1 is MNHEY and CDR2 is SVGAGI. The CDR3 is 16 amino acids. V was pared by 2 bases and J by 0 bases, with 13 bases between. In nucleotides, the CDR3 is TGTGCCAGCAGTTACGGTGGAGGGGCCATGAACACTGAAGCTTTCTTT. Translation gives CASSYGGGAMNTEAFF.

Comment on this clone: Its ends do not fully match the called genes, so a read error is possible. CDR3 region: CASNLRGQGEDEQYF. The CDR3, as DNA: TGCGCCAGCAACTTGAGGGGACAGGGCGAGGACGAGCAGTACTTC. This chain connects TRBV5-1 to TRBJ2-7; TRBD1 matches 9 bases. The CDR3 is 15 residues long. Germline CDR1 reads SGHRS; CDR2 reads YFSETQ.

The chain carries TRBV7-9 and TRBJ1-5; D remains unclear. V shed 3 bases and J shed 7 bases, with 7 bases lying between them. The CDR3 covers 12 residues. Per the germline V gene, CDR1 is SEHNR and CDR2 is FQNEAQ (reference sequence). The CDR3 coding sequence is TGTGCCAGCAGCTTCTCTGGGCAGCCCCAGCATTTT. This codes for CASSFSGQPQHF.

This chain links TRBV5-8 with TRBJ2-3, with TRBD2 matching over 15 bases. The junction had 10 bases not matched to a gene; V was cut back by 4 bases and J by 4 bases. Germline V gives CDR1 SGHTS, CDR2 YDEGEE. CDR3 length: 18 residues. In DNA form, the CDR3 reads TGTGCCAGCAGCCGCGGACTAGCGGGGGGGCTTGGTGCAGATACGCAGTATTTT. It translates to CASSRGLAGGLGADTQYF.

This clone was seen a handful of times. The chain combines TRBV29-1 with TRBJ2-7, with a tentative D call TRBD1 (5 bases). The CDR3 runs to 14 residues. Trimming took off 5 bases at V and 1 base at J, with 15 bases between the two ends. CDR1 is SQVTM, CDR2 ANQGSEA, per germline. The DNA of the CDR3 is TGCAGCGTTCAAATACAGGAGACTTCCTACGAGCAGTACTTC. It codes for CSVQIQETSYEQYF.

The CDR3: CASSRPLAAYNEQFF. The CDR3 bases are TGTGCCAGCAGTCGGCCCCTAGCGGCCTACAATGAGCAGTTCTTC. The J gene is TRBJ2-1, the V gene TRBV25-1, with 7 bases lining up with TRBD2. The CDR3 is made up of 15 amino acids. V lost 5 bases, J lost 2 bases, and 6 bases stayed unmatched. The germline gives CDR1 MGHDK, CDR2 SYGVNS.

Here the CDR3 DNA reads TGTGCCAGCAGCGTACTCCCCGCGGGGGTCACCGGGAATGAGCAGTTCTTC. Its protein product is CASSVLPAGVTGNEQFF. The chain recombines TRBV9 with TRBJ2-1; 7 bases fit TRBD2. V trimming: 1 base; J trimming: 7 bases; junction bases outside the gene matches: 14. The V gene's germline CDR1 is SGDLS and CDR2 YYNGEE. The CDR3 is 17 residues long.

The chain links TRBV6-5 to TRBJ1-1; no reliable D call. Between the trimmed V and J ends, which lost 5 bases and 1 base, there was a span of 8 bases. Germline V CDR1 and CDR2: MNHEY, SVGAGI. The CDR3 runs 13 residues. Here the CDR3 reads CASSKQRNTEAFF. CDR3 coding DNA: TGTGCCAGCAGTAAACAGAGGAACACTGAAGCTTTCTTT.

The rearrangement links TRBV2 to TRBJ2-7; 14 nucleotides agree with TRBD2. This CDR3 has 15 amino acids. With V trimmed by 6 bases and J by 1 base, 2 bases remained unmatched. Germline V gene data show CDR1 as SNHLY and CDR2 as FYNNEI. Here the CDR3 reads CASSRLAGGSYEQYF. In DNA form, the CDR3 reads TGTGCCAGCAGCAGACTAGCGGGGGGGTCCTACGAGCAGTACTTC. Filled out from reference TRBV2 and TRBJ2-7, the complete variable domain reads EPEVTQTPSHQVTQMGQEVILRCVPISNHLYFYWYRQILGQKVEFLVSFYNNEISEKSEIFDDQFSVERPDGSNFTLKIRSTKLEDSAMYFCASSRLAGGSYEQYFGPGTRLTVT.

The chain recombines TRBV9 with TRBJ1-3, with 7 bases that match TRBD1. The junction had 4 bases not matched to a gene; V was cut back by 2 bases and J by 2 bases. Germline CDR1 reads SGDLS; CDR2 reads YYNGEE. There are 15 residues in the CDR3. The CDR3 bases are TGTGCCAGCAGCGTCCGGCAGGGGGCTGGAAACACCATATATTTT. Amino acid sequence: CASSVRQGAGNTIYF.

The V call is TRBV30, the J call TRBJ1-5, with TRBD1 as a possible D gene (6 bases). The CDR3 contains 15 residues. The ends were cut back, 1 base at V and 2 bases at J, with 12 bases in the middle. Germline CDR1 and CDR2: GTSNPN and SVGIG (reference sequence). The CDR3 reads CAWSDGRTGNQPQHF. As DNA, the CDR3 is TGTGCCTGGAGTGACGGACGGACAGGCAATCAGCCCCAGCATTTT.

J is TRBJ1-4 and V is TRBV7-6; TRBD1 aligns across 7 bases. Unmatched junction bases numbered 2, after V lost 8 bases and J lost 2 bases. The germline V gene encodes CDR1 SGHVS and CDR2 FNYEAQ. There are 13 residues in the CDR3. The CDR3 coding sequence is TGTGCCAGCGGAGGGGGCACTAATGAAAAACTGTTTTTT. It codes for CASGGGTNEKLFF.

This clone has a handful of counts. The chain uses TRBV27 and TRBJ2-7; D may be TRBD1 or TRBD2 (6 bases each). CDR3 length: 14 amino acids. V gave up 3 bases and J gave up 5 bases, with 14 bases separating them. Germline V gene sequence: CDR1 MNHEY, CDR2 SMNVEV (reference sequence). The CDR3 nucleotides read TGTGCCAGCAGTTTTCAGGGGAGGAATGACGAGCAGTACTTC. This translates into CASSFQGRNDEQYF.

The chain links TRBV5-6 to TRBJ2-5; 7 bases are shared with TRBD1. The CDR3 is 15 amino acids. Germline V CDR1 and CDR2: SGHDT, YYEEEE. Trimming at V came to 0 bases and at J to 3 bases, leaving 5 bases not matched to a gene. CDR3 in DNA: TGTGCCAGCAGCTTGGCCGGGACAGCAAAAGAGACCCAGTACTTC. It is translated as CASSLAGTAKETQYF.

J is TRBJ2-7 and V is TRBV7-9; no clear D gene. The V end lost 4 bases, the J end lost 1 base, and 14 bases lay between the germline ends. Germline CDR1 reads SEHNR; CDR2 reads FQNEAQ (reference sequence). This CDR3 is built from 15 residues. The CDR3 protein is CASSSRSGYSYEQYF. The CDR3, as DNA: TGTGCCAGCAGCTCGAGATCGGGTTATTCCTACGAGCAGTACTTC.

The DNA of the CDR3 is TGTGCCACCGTTGGCGGGTTCGGAAGCTCTGGAAACACCATATATTTT. It encodes CATVGGFGSSGNTIYF. V and J are TRBV18 and TRBJ1-3; D remains ambiguous. The V gene's germline CDR1 is KGHSH and CDR2 LQKENI. There are 16 residues in the CDR3. Trimming left V 10 bases short and J 0 bases short, with 19 bases between.

The chain has TRBV3-1 (or the pseudogene TRBV3-2) and TRBJ1-4; no firm D call. This CDR3 has 15 amino acids. V was clipped by 4 bases and J by 0 bases, with 9 bases between them. Germline values: CDR1 LGHDT, CDR2 YNNKEL (reference sequence). Here the CDR3 reads CASSRGSSTNEKLFF. In DNA, the CDR3 is TGTGCCAGCAGCCGAGGTTCGTCAACTAATGAAAAACTGTTTTTT.

The chain recombines TRBV6-5 with TRBJ1-1; 7 bases agree with TRBD1. Trimming at V came to 4 bases and at J to 1 base, leaving 9 bases not matched to a gene. Per the germline V gene, CDR1 is MNHEY and CDR2 is SVGAGI. The CDR3 runs to 16 residues. The CDR3 here is CASSSGQVRANTEAFF. CDR3 DNA sequence: TGTGCCAGCAGTTCCGGACAGGTTCGCGCGAACACTGAAGCTTTCTTT.

The V call is TRBV4-3, the J call TRBJ1-6; D is ambiguous. The CDR3 contains 14 residues. Trimming took 0 bases from V and 9 from J, leaving 9 bases between them. CDR1 is LGHNA and CDR2 is YSLEER in the germline V gene. The CDR3 loop is CASSQEARGSPLHF. CDR3 coding DNA: TGCGCCAGCAGCCAAGAGGCCCGGGGTTCACCCCTCCACTTT.

The CDR3 DNA sequence: TGCGCCAGCGCCAGAAGCGGGGGGCAAAACAATGAGCAGTTCTTC. Encoded protein: CASARSGGQNNEQFF. This sequence joins TRBV5-1 and TRBJ2-1; 9 bases line up with TRBD2. Trimming cost V 7 bases and J 5 bases; bases outside gene matches: 10. Per the germline V gene, CDR1 is SGHRS and CDR2 is YFSETQ. The CDR3 spans 15 residues.

This clone has a single count. This chain links TRBV5-4 with TRBJ2-1; the match to TRBD2 covers 9 bases. Trimming took 3 bases from V and 9 from J; bases not matched to a gene: 10. The CDR3 is made up of 15 amino acids. Germline V CDR1 and CDR2: SGHNT, YYREEE (reference sequence). DNA of the CDR3: TGTGCCAGCAGCTCGGGGCGGGGGGGCTCGCGTGAGCAGTTCTTC. This codes for CASSSGRGGSREQFF.

The genes are TRBV2 and TRBJ2-1; the D gene is possibly TRBD1 (5 bases). Germline CDR1 reads SNHLY; CDR2 reads FYNNEI. V shed 5 bases and J shed 3 bases, with 17 bases lying between them. CDR3 length: 16 residues. CDR3 nucleotides: TGTGCCAGCAGTAGACAGCTAATTAGGAACTACAATGAGCAGTTCTTC. Translated: CASSRQLIRNYNEQFF.

The chain employs TRBV21-1 and TRBJ1-5. TRBV21-1 is labeled a pseudogene. CDR3 size: 14 residues. The CDR3 DNA reads as TGTGCCAGCAGCATGCTGACCGGGCTCGGGCCCCAGCATTTT. This gives the protein CASSMLTGLGPQHF.

The V and J genes are TRBV9 and TRBJ2-5; perhaps D is TRBD1 or TRBD2 (6 bases each). The CDR3 length is 16 residues. Deletions cut 2 bases from V and 5 bases from J, with 19 bases between. Germline CDR1 is SGDLS and CDR2 is YYNGEE. CDR3 sequence reads: CASSVGGGRAPETQYF. The CDR3 DNA follows: TGTGCCAGCAGCGTGGGGGGCGGCAGGGCTCCTGAGACCCAGTACTTC.

The V and J genes are TRBV5-4 and TRBJ1-2, with D hard to call. Germline assignment: CDR1 SGHNT and CDR2 YYREEE (reference sequence). This CDR3 has 13 residues. V was pared by 3 bases and J by 2 bases, with 8 bases between. The CDR3 region has the DNA TGTGCCAGCAGCTCGGACGGAAACTATGGCTACACCTTC. Amino acid sequence: CASSSDGNYGYTF.

The V call is TRBV5-1, the J call TRBJ1-1; tentatively, D is TRBD1 (5 bases). Trimming took off 4 bases at V and 1 base at J, with 11 bases between the two ends. CDR1 is SGHRS, CDR2 YFSETQ, per germline. This CDR3 is 14 amino acids long. The CDR3, as DNA: TGCGCCAGCAGCCCAGGGTTCTCGAACACTGAAGCTTTCTTT. Translating it yields CASSPGFSNTEAFF. The full variable domain, in which reference TRBV5-1 and TRBJ1-1 provide the parts outside the CDR3, is KAGVTQTPRYLIKTRGQQVTLSCSPISGHRSVSWYQQTPGQGLQFLFEYFSETQRNKGNFPGRFSGRQFSNSRSEMNVSTLELGDSALYLCASSPGFSNTEAFFGQGTRLTVV.

J is TRBJ2-3 and V is TRBV9; 10 bases align to TRBD2. This CDR3 spans 15 amino acids. In germline, CDR1 is SGDLS, CDR2 YYNGEE. V lost 4 bases, J lost 6 bases, and 8 bases stayed unmatched. CDR3 loop: CASSPTSGDEDTQYF. CDR3 in DNA: TGTGCCAGCAGCCCAACTAGCGGGGACGAGGATACGCAGTATTTT.

This chain joins TRBV2 and TRBJ2-3; D gene unclear. V lost 5 bases and J 0 bases, leaving 9 bases between the germline ends. Germline V gene lookup returns CDR1 SNHLY and CDR2 FYNNEI. The CDR3 runs to 14 residues. As DNA, the CDR3 is TGTGCCAGCAGTATCATAGGGAGCACAGATACGCAGTATTTT. Protein: CASSIIGSTDTQYF.